The 32 T cell receptor beta chains below come from one sample, sequenced in a study of CD8 T cells in ankylosing spondylitis. Whole-study findings and limits: Made up of eight highly homologous variants, a TCR beta motif appeared characteristic of ankylosing spondylitis blood.

Their recognized antigens are unknown. TCRdb called the 5' RACE reads again in MiXCR, with one record for every CDR3 protein. In the table there are more than 650,000 distinct CDR3 sequences, over 9.5% of which are singletons. Sequencing used blood, either unsorted or a sorted T cell fraction (not recorded which). These receptors all come from a male donor with ankylosing spondylitis.

This clonotype has just a few counts. V gene TRBV10-3 combines with J gene TRBJ1-5; D gene ambiguous. Trimming took off 4 bases at V and 3 bases at J, with 4 bases between the two ends. Germline assignment: CDR1 ENHRY and CDR2 SYGVKD. The CDR3 sequence is 12 residues long. The DNA for the CDR3 is TGTGCCATCAGTGCGGACAATCAGCCCCAGCATTTT. Translation: CAISADNQPQHF.

The genes are TRBV11-2 and TRBJ1-3; D ambiguous. The germline CDR1 and CDR2 sequences are SGHAT and FQNNGV. The CDR3 is 17 residues long. The germline V and J ends were trimmed by 2 bases and 0 bases, with 14 bases remaining between them. CDR3: CASSLNWAAGSGNTIYF. The CDR3, as DNA: TGTGCCAGCAGCTTAAACTGGGCAGCTGGCTCTGGAAACACCATATATTTT.

This clonotype was picked up many times. V is TRBV7-9 and J is TRBJ1-2; no reliable D call. V shed 0 bases and J shed 11 bases, with 19 bases lying between them. CDR1 and CDR2 (germline): SEHNR, FQNEAQ (reference sequence). CDR3 size: 15 residues. The CDR3 DNA reads TGTGCCAGCAGCTTAGCGCTAGGCCGGACCGCTTTTTACACCTTC. Protein product: CASSLALGRTAFYTF.

This clonotype has just a few counts. The gene calls are TRBV15 and TRBJ2-1; 9 nucleotides line up with TRBD2. Germline CDR1 is LNHNV and CDR2 is YYDKDF (reference sequence). The CDR3 is made up of 16 amino acids. J was trimmed by 0 bases and V by 5 bases; bases with no gene match: 5. The CDR3 protein is CATSRGTSPSYNEQFF. The DNA of the CDR3 is TGTGCCACCAGCCGCGGGACTAGCCCCTCCTACAATGAGCAGTTCTTC.

The chain carries TRBV4-3 and TRBJ2-3, with D perhaps matching TRBD2 (6 bases). V lost 4 bases, J lost 5 bases, and 10 bases lay in between. The germline CDR1 and CDR2 sequences are LGHNA and YSLEER. The CDR3 totals 13 residues. This CDR3 reads CASSRDFRDTQYF. The CDR3 region has the DNA TGCGCCAGCAGCCGGGACTTTCGAGATACGCAGTATTTT.

This clonotype was counted only a few times. The chain recombines TRBV12-3 or TRBV12-4 with TRBJ1-5, with a tentative D call TRBD1 (6 bases). CDR3 length equals 15 residues. V dropped 6 bases and J dropped 3 bases, with 15 bases sitting between them. CDR3 nucleotides: TGTGCCAGCAGCCCGCTCGGACAGCTCAATCAGCCCCAGCATTTT. As protein: CASSPLGQLNQPQHF.

The chain has TRBV12-3 or TRBV12-4 and TRBJ1-6; D gene ambiguous. The V end was cut by 2 bases, the J end by 9 bases, with 14 bases between. CDR3 length equals 15 residues. The CDR3 region has the DNA TGTGCCAGCAGTTTACAGTCTACCGGAGGTTCACCCCTCCACTTT. As protein: CASSLQSTGGSPLHF.

In this sample, this clonotype turned up many times. This sequence joins TRBV20-1 and TRBJ2-3; possible D gene TRBD2, 5 bases. This CDR3 contains 15 residues. The V and J ends lost 0 bases and 1 base respectively, with 11 bases between them. Germline lookup yields CDR1 DFQATT and CDR2 SNEGSKA (reference sequence). The CDR3 sequence: CSARESGGGTDTQYF. The CDR3 nucleotides are TGCAGTGCTAGAGAGTCTGGAGGAGGCACAGATACGCAGTATTTT.

This sequence joins TRBV27 and TRBJ2-5; 10 bases line up with TRBD2. Per the germline V gene, CDR1 is MNHEY and CDR2 is SMNVEV (reference sequence). Trimming cost V 10 bases and J 6 bases; bases outside gene matches: 14. The CDR3 loop spans 15 amino acids. The CDR3 is CATSKGLAGVQTQYF. The CDR3 nucleotides read TGTGCCACCTCTAAGGGGCTAGCGGGAGTACAGACCCAGTACTTC.

This clonotype was seen many times. This chain uses TRBV20-1 with TRBJ2-1; tentatively, D is TRBD2 (6 bases). There are 14 residues in the CDR3. Trimming took off 3 bases at V and 4 bases at J, with 13 bases between the two ends. From germline, CDR1 is DFQATT and CDR2 SNEGSKA (reference sequence). The CDR3 DNA is TGCAGTGCTAGTGGGCCTCTAGCGTACAATGAGCAGTTCTTC. It is translated as CSASGPLAYNEQFF.

This clonotype has more than one count but fewer than ten. CDR3 sequence: CASSLGEANEKLFF. CDR3 DNA sequence: TGTGCCAGCAGCTTAGGGGAGGCTAATGAAAAACTGTTTTTT. The chain couples TRBV7-2 to TRBJ1-4; D gene unclear. CDR1 is SGHTA and CDR2 is FQGNSA in the germline V gene. V was trimmed by 1 base and J by 3 bases, leaving 6 bases between them. The CDR3 totals 14 residues.

This CDR3 reads CASSQGPLRRGGTEAFF. For the CDR3, the DNA is TGCGCCAGCAGCCAAGGCCCACTCCGCAGGGGTGGCACTGAAGCTTTCTTT. The chain has TRBV4-1 and TRBJ1-1; D is possibly TRBD1 (6 bases). The CDR3 contains 17 residues. CDR1 and CDR2 from the germline V gene are MGHRA and YSYEKL. Between the trimmed V and J ends, which lost 1 base and 4 bases, there was a span of 19 bases.

The chain uses TRBV5-8 and TRBJ2-5; no clear D. Germline assignment: CDR1 SGHTS and CDR2 YDEGEE. The CDR3 has 13 residues. Between the trimmed V and J ends, which lost 6 bases and 0 bases, there was a span of 9 bases. CDR3 region: CASKARHQETQYF. In DNA, the CDR3 is TGTGCCAGCAAGGCCAGGCACCAAGAGACCCAGTACTTC.

In its sample, this clonotype was seen many times. J is TRBJ2-5 and V is TRBV20-1, with 8 bases lining up with TRBD1. Germline V gene sequence: CDR1 DFQATT, CDR2 SNEGSKA (reference sequence). The CDR3 covers 13 residues. The V segment lost 5 bases and the J segment 5 bases; nucleotides outside the gene matches: 7. Here the CDR3 reads CSAGNRGRETQYF. In nucleotides, the CDR3 is TGCAGTGCTGGAAACAGGGGGAGGGAGACCCAGTACTTC.

A few counts support this clonotype. One end of the junction does not line up with germline, which may come from a read error. CDR3 sequence (DNA): TGTGCCAGCAGCTTAACGCGGGACAGGGTCGACTTC. This gives the protein CASSLTRDRVDF. The rearrangement links TRBV7-8 to TRBJ2-1, with 9 bases aligning to TRBD1. Germline-derived CDR1 and CDR2 are SGHVS and FQNEAQ. The CDR3 is made up of 12 amino acids.

This clonotype came up a few times. CDR3 sequence reads: CASSLRSSGTGELFF. The CDR3 nucleotides read TGTGCCAGCAGCTTACGGTCTAGCGGAACCGGGGAGCTGTTTTTT. The chain is built from TRBV7-2 and TRBJ2-2, with 7 positions matching TRBD2. The V gene end was trimmed by 2 bases and the J gene end by 5 bases; junction bases not matched to a gene: 5. CDR3 length: 15 amino acids. The germline CDR1 and CDR2 sequences are SGHTA and FQGNSA.

This clonotype was recorded many times. J is TRBJ2-7 and V is TRBV20-1; unclear D gene. CDR1 is DFQATT and CDR2 is SNEGSKA in the germline V gene (reference sequence). This CDR3 contains 11 residues. The germline V and J ends were trimmed by 3 bases and 6 bases, with 9 bases remaining between them. The CDR3 spells CSASSLSEQYF. The CDR3 bases are TGCAGTGCTAGTTCCTTGTCCGAGCAGTACTTC.

This clonotype occurred a few times. Given a much more abundant clone one base away, this may be a read error. The chain is built from TRBV7-2 and TRBJ2-2, with TRBD1 identical over 9 bases. Germline CDR1 and CDR2: SGHTA and FQGNSA. The CDR3 has 15 amino acids. J gave up 0 bases and V 4 bases, and 0 bases lay outside the gene matches. The CDR3 reads CASSWTGANTGELFF. The CDR3 DNA reads TGTGCCAGCAGCTGGACAGGGGCGAACACCGGGGAGCTGTTTTTT.

This clonotype has at least ten counts. The gene calls are TRBV7-2 and TRBJ2-1; D gene ambiguous. Trimming shortened V by 3 bases and J by 0 bases, and 9 bases separated the two germline ends. CDR1 and CDR2 (germline): SGHTA, FQGNSA. This CDR3 has 15 amino acids. The CDR3 loop reads CASSFSASSYNEQFF. The DNA for the CDR3 is TGTGCCAGCAGCTTTTCGGCGAGCTCCTACAATGAGCAGTTCTTC.

J is TRBJ1-1 and V is TRBV7-3; D not resolved. Trimming took off 8 bases at V and 2 bases at J, with 15 bases between the two ends. This CDR3 comprises 14 residues. Per germline, CDR1 SGHTA and CDR2 FQGTGA. CDR3 DNA: TGTGCCAGCCTCCCGGGTGCGGGTAACACTGAAGCTTTCTTT. Protein product: CASLPGAGNTEAFF.

This clonotype showed up just a few times. This chain joins TRBV5-6 and TRBJ2-1, with 7 bases that match TRBD2. This CDR3 is built from 16 residues. Germline V lookup: CDR1 SGHDT, CDR2 YYEEEE. With V trimmed by 2 bases and J by 3 bases, 8 bases remained unmatched. The CDR3: CASSFLGLGNYNEQFF. CDR3 coding DNA: TGTGCCAGCAGCTTCCTCGGACTAGGAAACTACAATGAGCAGTTCTTC.

This clonotype was counted a few times. V usage is TRBV5-1 and J usage is TRBJ1-6, with 7 bases aligning to TRBD1. CDR1 and CDR2 from the germline V gene are SGHRS and YFSETQ. V lost 4 bases to trimming and J lost 7 bases; unmatched junction nucleotides: 5. This CDR3 has 14 residues. CDR3 bases: TGCGCCAGCAGCAACGGACAGGAGAATTCACCCCTCCACTTT. Translated, it gives CASSNGQENSPLHF.

The V gene is TRBV6-2 or TRBV6-3, the J gene TRBJ2-5; D remains ambiguous. Trimming took off 5 bases at V and 8 bases at J, with 6 bases between the two ends. Germline CDR1 reads MNHEY; CDR2 reads SVGEGT. This CDR3 comprises 10 residues. The CDR3, as DNA: TGTGCCAGCAGTGGTGGTACCCAGTACTTC. Translated, it gives CASSGGTQYF.

This clonotype occurred a few times. The chain uses TRBV20-1 and TRBJ2-7; 11 nucleotides match TRBD1. Germline lookup yields CDR1 DFQATT and CDR2 SNEGSKA (reference sequence). The CDR3 sequence is 15 residues long. V trimming: 2 bases; J trimming: 3 bases; junction bases outside the gene matches: 6. The CDR3 here is CSARPAGTGGYEQYF. The CDR3 nucleotides are TGCAGTGCTAGACCGGCAGGGACAGGGGGCTACGAGCAGTACTTC.

The chain couples TRBV21-1 to TRBJ2-4; the D call in the table, TRBD1, was not verified against the DNA. TRBV21-1 is a pseudogene locus. The CDR3 covers 16 residues. CDR3 bases: TGTGCCAGCAGCAAAAGGGGGCCTCTAGCCAAAAACATTCAGTACTTC. It yields the protein CASSKRGPLAKNIQYF.

This chain joins TRBV5-5 and TRBJ2-7; 8 nucleotides line up with TRBD1. The V and J ends lost 7 bases and 7 bases, in that order; junction bases with no gene match: 16. Germline-derived CDR1 and CDR2 are SGHKS and YYEKEE (reference sequence). This CDR3 has 15 amino acids. The CDR3 region is CASYEDDRGPREQYF. The CDR3 DNA reads as TGTGCCAGCTACGAGGACGACAGGGGTCCTAGGGAGCAGTACTTC.

The chain uses TRBV20-1 and TRBJ2-2; 9 positions agree with TRBD2. Germline values: CDR1 DFQATT, CDR2 SNEGSKA (reference sequence). With V trimmed by 3 bases and J by 4 bases, 9 bases remained unmatched. The CDR3 sequence is 16 residues long. DNA for the CDR3: TGCAGTGCTAGTGCCCTAGCGGGAAGTGGCACCGGGGAGCTGTTTTTT. It translates to CSASALAGSGTGELFF.

The genes are TRBV10-3 and TRBJ1-2, with a tentative D call TRBD1 (5 bases). Trimming pared 3 bases from V and 8 bases from J, leaving 19 bases between. From germline, CDR1 is ENHRY and CDR2 SYGVKD. CDR3 length equals 15 residues. As DNA, the CDR3 is TGTGCCATCAGTGATTGGGGCCCGGGGTCTTACGGCTACACCTTC. Protein product: CAISDWGPGSYGYTF.

This clonotype was counted a few times. The V call is TRBV5-1, the J call TRBJ2-5; D possibly matches TRBD1 or TRBD2 (5 bases each). Germline CDR1 is SGHRS and CDR2 is YFSETQ. CDR3 length: 14 amino acids. V was pared by 3 bases and J by 7 bases, with 16 bases between. CDR3 DNA sequence: TGCGCCAGCAGCTACGAGGGGCCTGAAGGGACCCAGTACTTC. Its protein is CASSYEGPEGTQYF.

This clonotype turned up a few times. The rearrangement links TRBV4-3 to TRBJ2-1; no firm D call. CDR1 and CDR2 from the germline V gene are LGHNA and YSLEER. Trimming cost V 4 bases and J 6 bases, with 13 bases left between them. The CDR3 consists of 14 residues. The CDR3 loop is CASSPRLDGNEQFF. CDR3 nucleotide sequence: TGCGCCAGCAGCCCCCGACTGGACGGCAATGAGCAGTTCTTC.

V is TRBV20-1 and J is TRBJ2-7, with TRBD2 identical over 10 bases. The CDR3 is made up of 15 amino acids. With 2 bases clipped from V and 2 bases from J, the junction kept 6 bases outside the gene matches. Germline V gene sequence: CDR1 DFQATT, CDR2 SNEGSKA (reference sequence). CDR3 nucleotide sequence: TGCAGTGCTAGAAAAGCGGGGGGGCGCGCCTACGAGCAGTACTTC. This translates into CSARKAGGRAYEQYF.

This clonotype occurred many times. This chain uses TRBV12-3 or TRBV12-4 with TRBJ2-2; the match to TRBD1 covers 9 bases. CDR3 length: 15 residues. The ends lost 6 bases at V and 7 bases at J; junction bases unmatched: 9. In nucleotides, the CDR3 is TGTGCCAGCAGCCTCCGGGACAGGGCGGTCGGGGAGCTGTTTTTT. It translates to CASSLRDRAVGELFF.